This T cell receptor (beta chain) was found in a study of blood T cell repertoires in COVID-19. Germline CDR1 is SGHDN and CDR2 is FVKESK. Trimming stripped 0 bases from V and 2 bases from J, with 9 bases between. This CDR3 region has 15 residues. Sequenced by immunoSEQ multiplex PCR; TCRdb stores in-frame clones only, minus some. The sample has tens of thousands of clones, 86% seen once. V and J are TRBV14 and TRBJ2-3; D might be TRBD2 (6 bases). This TCR came from an elderly woman with active or convalescent COVID-19. Sequenced material: peripheral blood. DNA of the CDR3: TGTGCCAGCAGCCAAGATGGAGGGTACACAGATACGCAGTATTTT. It encodes CASSQDGGYTDTQYF.